This T cell receptor (beta chain) was documented in a study of cytomegalovirus exposure and HLA in healthy donors. In regard to this clone: Its specificity is not known.

PCR primers comprised 60 Vbeta and 13 Jbeta primers. Measured with immunoSEQ multiplex PCR; TCRdb has only the in-frame clones, and not every one. The data hold more than 130,000 clones, with around 73% observed a single time. CMV serostatus was not recorded for this donor. Findings and limits, study-wide: For TCR beta chains, V- and J-gene trimming was later linked to a missense DCLRE1C variant.

This CDR3 has 16 amino acids. CDR1 MGHRA and CDR2 YSYEKL come from the germline V gene. V gave up 5 bases and J gave up 1 base; unmatched junction bases: 9. The sequenced sample was PBMCs. This TCR came from a human donor in good health. V and J are TRBV4-1 and TRBJ2-5; 8 bases agree with TRBD1. The CDR3 protein is CASSTGHQGAQETQYF. DNA of the CDR3: TGCGCCAGCAGCACAGGGCACCAGGGGGCCCAAGAGACCCAGTACTTC.